This TCR beta chain emerged from a study of control samples from healthy donors and cancer patients. Produced via immunoSEQ multiplex PCR; TCRdb's table is partial and in-frame only. The sample lists around 180,000 clones; approximately 92% were seen once. V lost 3 bases and J 4 bases, leaving 14 bases between the germline ends. Per the germline V gene, CDR1 is SGHDT and CDR2 is YYEEEE. The CDR3 extends over 14 amino acids. The chain joins TRBV5-6 to TRBJ2-7, with D possibly being TRBD2 (6 bases). The receptor was derived from a middle-aged woman in good health. The sample consisted of blood. The CDR3 sequence: CASSSGWRAYEQYF. DNA of the CDR3: TGTGCCAGCAGCTCGGGTTGGAGGGCATACGAGCAGTACTTC.